This passage covers 23 T cell receptor beta chains from one sample sequenced in a study of shared clonotypes between healthy human individuals. Generated by immunoSEQ multiplex PCR, the TCRdb table keeps only in-frame clones and is missing some. The sample includes 550,000 to 800,000 clones, about 92% seen only once; the top ten take about a third. Sequencing input: memory CD8+ T cells from PBMCs. Subset meaning: CD45RO+ cells pooled with CCR7-negative TemRA cells. These TCRs come from a man in his late teens or twenties in good health. Some clones in this sample may be carry-over from other donors' samples.

The chain links TRBV7-8 to TRBJ1-2; a possible D gene is TRBD1 (5 bases). The CDR3 length is 15 residues. Between the trimmed V and J ends, which lost 5 bases and 3 bases, there was a span of 16 bases. Germline V lookup: CDR1 SGHVS, CDR2 FQNEAQ. The chain's CDR3 is CASSPGRSSYYGYTF. Here the CDR3 DNA reads TGTGCCAGCAGCCCGGGACGGTCCTCATACTATGGCTACACCTTC.

This clone occurred a few times. The rearrangement uses TRBV20-1 and TRBJ1-2; TRBD1 aligns across 7 bases. V lost 5 bases to trimming and J lost 6 bases; unmatched junction nucleotides: 3. The CDR3 is 11 residues long. Germline V gene data show CDR1 as DFQATT and CDR2 as SNEGSKA (reference sequence). The CDR3 region has the DNA TGCAGTGCTCAGACAGGGAATGGCTACACCTTC. Protein product: CSAQTGNGYTF.

Notes on this clone: This CDR3 is also generated by other DNA sequences in the sample. The rearrangement uses TRBV27 and TRBJ2-7; D possibly uses TRBD1 or TRBD2 (5 bases each). CDR1 MNHEY and CDR2 SMNVEV come from the germline V gene (reference sequence). The CDR3 spans 11 residues. Trimming stripped 5 bases from V and 6 bases from J, with 8 bases between. In nucleotides, the CDR3 is TGTGCCAGCAGTCGGGGCAGCGAGCAGTACTTC. Translated, it gives CASSRGSEQYF.

The chain joins TRBV19 to TRBJ2-7, with a tentative D call TRBD2 (5 bases). Germline assignment: CDR1 LNHDA and CDR2 SQIVND (reference sequence). The CDR3 has 16 residues. With 0 bases removed from V and 4 bases from J, the gap between germline ends came to 16 bases. The CDR3 loop is CASSIDLGRPGYEQYF. The CDR3 nucleotides read TGTGCCAGTAGTATAGACCTTGGAAGGCCGGGGTACGAGCAGTACTTC.

V gene TRBV5-4 combines with J gene TRBJ1-5, with a tentative D call TRBD1 (5 bases). V lost 0 bases and J lost 4, with 11 bases in between. This CDR3 region has 15 residues. CDR1 SGHNT and CDR2 YYREEE come from the germline V gene (reference sequence). The CDR3 DNA follows: TGTGCCAGCAGCTTGGGGGTCGGGGGAAATCAGCCCCAGCATTTT. Encoded protein: CASSLGVGGNQPQHF.

The chain couples TRBV6-1 to TRBJ1-2; D gene ambiguous. CDR3 length equals 15 residues. The V gene lost 0 bases and the J gene lost 3 bases, with 11 bases spanning the gap. Germline V gene data show CDR1 as MNHNS and CDR2 as SASEGT. The CDR3 DNA is TGTGCCAGCAGTGAAGCTCCGGGCGGATACTATGGCTACACCTTC. Translated: CASSEAPGGYYGYTF.

This sequence joins TRBV11-1 and TRBJ1-1; D is uncertain. This CDR3 is built from 10 residues. V lost 5 bases to trimming and J lost 7 bases, with 5 bases between them. Germline V lookup: CDR1 SGHAT, CDR2 FQDESV (reference sequence). Written as DNA, the CDR3 is TGTGCCAGCAGCAAAGTTGAAGCTTTCTTT. Its translation: CASSKVEAFF.

J is TRBJ2-6 and V is TRBV10-3; 8 bases align to TRBD1. The CDR3 extends over 17 amino acids. CDR1 ENHRY and CDR2 SYGVKD come from the germline V gene. Trimming removed 4 bases from V and 2 bases from J; junction bases left unmatched: 7. This chain's CDR3 is CAISGSDRATGANVLTF. Written as DNA, the CDR3 is TGTGCCATCAGTGGCTCGGACAGGGCGACTGGGGCCAACGTCCTGACTTTC.

This clone has a handful of counts. The chain uses TRBV28 and TRBJ1-3; D is undetermined. V was clipped by 5 bases and J by 0 bases, with 14 bases between them. The germline CDR1 and CDR2 sequences are MDHEN and SYDVKM. The CDR3 is made up of 16 amino acids. The CDR3 DNA is TGTGCCAGCAGTGTTCTAGAAGTTGGCTCTGGAAACACCATATATTTT. Translation: CASSVLEVGSGNTIYF.

V and J are TRBV2 and TRBJ2-6; D could derive from TRBD1 or TRBD2 (6 bases each). The V gene lost 8 bases and the J gene lost 4 bases, with 15 bases spanning the gap. Germline V CDR1 and CDR2: SNHLY, FYNNEI. The CDR3 consists of 15 residues. The DNA of the CDR3 is TGTGCCAGCTCCTACAGGGAGGAAGGGGCCAACGTCCTGACTTTC. This sequence encodes CASSYREEGANVLTF.

This chain connects TRBV11-2 to TRBJ1-5, with 8 bases aligning to TRBD1. The CDR3 has 15 residues. V lost 0 bases, J lost 6 bases, and 4 bases stayed unmatched. CDR1 SGHAT and CDR2 FQNNGV come from the germline V gene. As DNA, the CDR3 is TGTGCCAGCAGCTTAGATCAGGGGACAGGTCAGCCCCAGCATTTT. Its translation is CASSLDQGTGQPQHF. Drawing the rest from reference TRBV11-2 and TRBJ1-5, the complete variable domain is EAGVAQSPRYKIIEKRQSVAFWCNPISGHATLYWYQQILGQGPKLLIQFQNNGVVDDSQLPKDRFSAERLKGVDSTLKIQPAKLEDSAVYLCASSLDQGTGQPQHFGDGTRLSIL.

The chain carries TRBV9 and TRBJ2-4; D is perhaps TRBD2 (6 bases). This CDR3 is 15 amino acids long. Germline V gene lookup returns CDR1 SGDLS and CDR2 YYNGEE. V dropped 3 bases and J dropped 4 bases, with 14 bases sitting between them. CDR3 bases: TGTGCCAGCAGCGCACCCGGGACTGAAAAAAACATTCAGTACTTC. Amino acids: CASSAPGTEKNIQYF. The entire variable domain, with the rest obtained from reference TRBV9 and TRBJ2-4, is as follows: DSGVTQTPKHLITATGQRVTLRCSPRSGDLSVYWYQQSLDQGLQFLIQYYNGEERAKGNILERFSAQQFPDLHSELNLSSLELGDSALYFCASSAPGTEKNIQYFGAGTRLSVL.

The J gene is TRBJ1-5, the V gene TRBV29-1, with D unresolved. The germline V and J ends were trimmed by 4 bases and 8 bases, with 12 bases remaining between them. Germline values: CDR1 SQVTM, CDR2 ANQGSEA. CDR3 size: 12 residues. The CDR3 loop reads CSVAPAPEPQHF. CDR3 nucleotide sequence: TGCAGCGTTGCGCCGGCTCCCGAGCCCCAGCATTTT.

The chain links TRBV28 to TRBJ1-2; 7 bases map to TRBD1. Losses at the gene ends were 4 bases for V and 4 bases for J; bases not matched to a gene: 3. The CDR3 length is 13 residues. The V gene's germline CDR1 is MDHEN and CDR2 SYDVKM. CDR3 residues: CASSSRQGYGYTF. CDR3 nucleotides: TGTGCCAGCAGTTCTAGACAGGGCTATGGCTACACCTTC.

V gene TRBV27 combines with J gene TRBJ1-1; D may be TRBD1 (6 bases). The CDR3 is 14 amino acids. V dropped 4 bases and J dropped 5 bases, with 14 bases sitting between them. Germline V gene sequence: CDR1 MNHEY, CDR2 SMNVEV (reference sequence). The CDR3 reads CASSSLRGATEAFF. CDR3 DNA sequence: TGTGCCAGCAGTTCCCTCAGGGGCGCGACTGAAGCTTTCTTT.

The V gene is TRBV6-1, the J gene TRBJ2-1, with 7 bases fitting TRBD1. Germline values: CDR1 MNHNS, CDR2 SASEGT. The length of the CDR3 is 13 residues. Trimming took 3 bases from V and 8 from J; bases not matched to a gene: 4. CDR3 amino acids: CASSDDRVYEQFF. CDR3 coding DNA: TGTGCCAGCAGTGATGACAGGGTATATGAGCAGTTCTTC.

The chain carries TRBV19 and TRBJ1-1; maybe TRBD1 (6 bases). V was clipped by 3 bases and J by 5 bases, with 16 bases between them. Germline V lookup: CDR1 LNHDA, CDR2 SQIVND (reference sequence). This CDR3 contains 15 residues. CDR3 bases: TGTGCCAGTAGTATGTCGGTGGGGGCGGGGACTGAAGCTTTCTTT. Protein sequence: CASSMSVGAGTEAFF.

The genes are TRBV13 and TRBJ2-7; maybe TRBD2 (6 bases). This CDR3 contains 17 residues. Trimming left V 0 bases short and J 3 bases short, with 18 bases between. CDR1 is PRHDT and CDR2 is FYEKMQ in the germline V gene (reference sequence). CDR3 bases: TGTGCCAGCAGCTTAGGTCGCCAGGGACTCCTAGGCTACGAGCAGTACTTC. It yields the protein CASSLGRQGLLGYEQYF.

The gene calls are TRBV9 and TRBJ1-3; D is unclear. The V end lost 4 bases, the J end lost 6 bases, and 14 bases lay between the germline ends. The germline CDR1 and CDR2 sequences are SGDLS and YYNGEE. The CDR3 loop spans 14 amino acids. The chain's CDR3 is CASSTRREENTIYF. CDR3 in DNA: TGTGCCAGCAGCACTCGACGGGAGGAAAACACCATATATTTT.

J is TRBJ1-3 and V is TRBV7-6; 8 bases line up with TRBD1. Germline assignment: CDR1 SGHVS and CDR2 FNYEAQ. This CDR3 is built from 16 residues. V shed 5 bases, J shed 0 bases, and the junction held 6 bases outside the gene matches. Here the CDR3 DNA reads TGTGCCAGCAGCGCGACAGGGGCCGACTCTGGAAACACCATATATTTT. Translation gives CASSATGADSGNTIYF.

The chain carries TRBV27 and TRBJ2-7; D unresolved. The CDR3 loop spans 13 amino acids. CDR1 is MNHEY and CDR2 is SMNVEV in the germline V gene (reference sequence). The V end lost 6 bases, the J end lost 2 bases, and 11 bases lay between the germline ends. CDR3 sequence (DNA): TGTGCCAGCAGCCCAGACGGGCCCTACGAGCAGTACTTC. It specifies CASSPDGPYEQYF.

This chain links TRBV25-1 with TRBJ1-1; no clear D gene. The V gene lost 5 bases and the J gene lost 1 base, with 5 bases spanning the gap. Germline CDR1 is MGHDK and CDR2 is SYGVNS. CDR3 length: 12 amino acids. CDR3 coding DNA: TGTGCCAGCAGTCACGGGAACACTGAAGCTTTCTTT. Its protein product is CASSHGNTEAFF.

This rearrangement joins TRBV19 to TRBJ2-3; TRBD1 matches at 8 bases. This CDR3 is 17 amino acids long. J was trimmed by 0 bases and V by 7 bases; bases with no gene match: 12. Germline V gene sequence: CDR1 LNHDA, CDR2 SQIVND (reference sequence). CDR3 sequence: CASNALGTGASTDTQYF. The CDR3 bases are TGTGCCAGTAACGCCCTCGGGACAGGAGCTAGCACAGATACGCAGTATTTT. Based on the CDR3 plus reference TRBV19 and TRBJ2-3, the full variable domain is DGGITQSPKYLFRKEGQNVTLSCEQNLNHDAMYWYRQDPGQGLRLIYYSQIVNDFQKGDIAEGYSVSREKKESFPLTVTSAQKNPTAFYLCASNALGTGASTDTQYFGPGTRLTVL.